The 18 T cell receptor beta chains below come from one sample, sequenced in a study of OX40 agonist ivuxolimab in advanced cancers. Sequencing used immunoSEQ multiplex PCR; TCRdb keeps in-frame clones, though not all of them. In the table there are 65,000 to 70,000 clones, approximately 85% of which are singletons. The sequencing here drew on CD4+ or CD8+ T cells sorted from blood, taken in a trial of the OX40 agonist ivuxolimab. The source is an adult with an advanced solid tumor such as melanoma, head and neck, liver or kidney cancer.

V is TRBV11-2 and J is TRBJ1-5; D ambiguous. V was shortened by 0 bases and J by 11 bases, with 11 bases between the two germline ends. This CDR3 spans 13 amino acids. Germline CDR1 is SGHAT and CDR2 is FQNNGV. The CDR3 DNA is TGTGCCAGCAGCTTAGATCTGGAGCGGTCCCAGCATTTT. It codes for CASSLDLERSQHF.

The chain carries TRBV7-2 and TRBJ1-5; D perhaps matches TRBD1 (6 bases). The CDR3 loop spans 16 amino acids. Germline loops: CDR1 SGHTA, CDR2 FQGNSA. Trimming removed 2 bases at V and 2 bases at J, with 13 bases between. The CDR3 nucleotides are TGTGCCAGCAGCTTATCTGGGGGCGAAGGCAATCAGCCCCAGCATTTT. Protein: CASSLSGGEGNQPQHF.

The chain employs TRBV15 and TRBJ2-7; unclear D gene. The germline gives CDR1 LNHNV, CDR2 YYDKDF (reference sequence). This CDR3 contains 14 residues. V was shortened by 0 bases and J by 2 bases, with 8 bases between the two germline ends. The CDR3 sequence: CATSRDLVAYEQYV. CDR3 bases: TGTGCCACCAGCAGAGATCTGGTTGCCTACGAGCAGTACGTC.

The chain couples TRBV15 to TRBJ1-3, with D possibly being TRBD1 (5 bases). The CDR3 is made up of 14 amino acids. The V gene's germline CDR1 is LNHNV and CDR2 YYDKDF (reference sequence). Trimming removed 4 bases at V and 3 bases at J, with 10 bases between. The CDR3 is CATSTRGFGNTIYF. CDR3 coding DNA: TGTGCCACCAGCACAAGGGGCTTTGGAAACACCATATATTTT.

The chain joins TRBV15 to TRBJ1-6; 10 bases map to TRBD1. Looked up from germline, CDR1 is LNHNV and CDR2 is YYDKDF (reference sequence). The CDR3 consists of 17 residues. Unmatched junction bases numbered 10, after V lost 11 bases and J lost 0 bases. DNA for the CDR3: TGTGCCGCTCGAGGGACAGGGGAAAGCTCCTATAATTCACCCCTCCACTTT. This translates into CAARGTGESSYNSPLHF.

This rearrangement joins TRBV5-1 to TRBJ1-6, with 8 positions matching TRBD1. CDR1 and CDR2 (germline): SGHRS, YFSETQ. The J segment lost 10 bases and the V segment lost 1 base, leaving 7 bases of the junction unmatched. This CDR3 spans 15 amino acids. The CDR3 region is CASSLNGRGQSPLHF. The CDR3 DNA sequence: TGCGCCAGCAGCTTGAATGGCAGGGGGCAATCACCCCTCCACTTT.

The V and J genes are TRBV11-3 and TRBJ2-1; no firm D call. CDR3 size: 13 residues. CDR1 SGHNT and CDR2 YENEEA come from the germline V gene. V shed 0 bases and J shed 4 bases, with 4 bases lying between them. CDR3 protein: CASSLETYNEQFF. The CDR3 coding sequence is TGTGCCAGCAGCTTAGAGACATACAATGAGCAGTTCTTC.

The count of this clone is one. This rearrangement joins TRBV5-1 to TRBJ2-3; TRBD2 matches 11 bases. Germline V gene data show CDR1 as SGHRS and CDR2 as YFSETQ. The V and J ends lost 3 bases and 4 bases, in that order; junction bases with no gene match: 4. The CDR3 loop spans 15 amino acids. Here the CDR3 reads CASSYSGGDADTQYF. In DNA, the CDR3 is TGCGCCAGCAGCTATAGCGGGGGGGACGCAGATACGCAGTATTTT.

V usage is TRBV7-9 and J usage is TRBJ1-1; a weak D match, TRBD1 (5 bases). Trimming stripped 3 bases from V and 5 bases from J, with 10 bases between. Germline CDR1 is SEHNR and CDR2 is FQNEAQ (reference sequence). The length of the CDR3 is 13 residues. CDR3 nucleotides: TGTGCCAGCAGCTTCAAGGAGGGGACTGAAGCTTTCTTT. It yields the protein CASSFKEGTEAFF.

This clone occurred once. The V and J genes are TRBV7-2 and TRBJ2-1, with 7 positions matching TRBD2. V was clipped by 5 bases and J by 4 bases; unmatched bases: 14. The CDR3 spans 17 residues. Germline-derived CDR1 and CDR2 are SGHTA and FQGNSA. The CDR3, as DNA: TGTGCCAGCAGCCTTAACTACGGCGGGAGATCGTACAATGAGCAGTTCTTC. This translates into CASSLNYGGRSYNEQFF. Supplemented by reference TRBV7-2 and TRBJ2-1, the full variable domain reads GAGVSQSPSNKVTEKGKDVELRCDPISGHTALYWYRQSLGQGLEFLIYFQGNSAPDKSGLPSDRFSAERTGGSVSTLTIQRTQQEDSAVYLCASSLNYGGRSYNEQFFGPGTRLTVL.

This chain links TRBV7-6 with TRBJ2-1; the D call may be TRBD1 or TRBD2 (7 bases each). The V gene lost 5 bases and the J gene lost 8 bases, with 16 bases spanning the gap. This CDR3 comprises 14 residues. CDR1 is SGHVS and CDR2 is FNYEAQ in the germline V gene. The CDR3 spells CASSRTRGGDEQFF. The CDR3 DNA is TGTGCCAGCAGCCGAACCAGGGGGGGCGATGAGCAGTTCTTC.

As DNA, the CDR3 is TGCGCCAGCAGCGTACAGGGGATCCGTGGCTACACCTTC. The encoded protein is CASSVQGIRGYTF. The J gene is TRBJ1-2, the V gene TRBV10-2; 7 bases are a match to TRBD1. CDR1 and CDR2 from the germline V gene are WSHSY and SAAADI. The CDR3 is made up of 13 amino acids. Trimming took 6 bases from V and 7 from J; bases not matched to a gene: 8.

This chain links TRBV19 with TRBJ1-3, with D possibly being TRBD1 (5 bases). CDR3 length: 17 amino acids. CDR1 LNHDA and CDR2 SQIVND come from the germline V gene (reference sequence). V lost 5 bases and J lost 0, with 17 bases in between. The CDR3 DNA sequence: TGTGCCAGTAGTGACCGACAGCTGACCTTCTCTGGAAACACCATATATTTT. Its translation is CASSDRQLTFSGNTIYF.

The chain carries TRBV30 and TRBJ2-7; D is possibly TRBD1 (6 bases). CDR3 size: 12 residues. V was shortened by 3 bases and J by 6 bases, with 12 bases between the two germline ends. The germline V gene encodes CDR1 GTSNPN and CDR2 SVGIG (reference sequence). The CDR3 bases are TGTGCCTGGAGCAACTTCAGGGGCGAGCAGTACTTC. Translated, it gives CAWSNFRGEQYF.

This rearrangement joins TRBV5-1 to TRBJ1-1; D perhaps matches TRBD1 (5 bases). V lost 4 bases and J lost 0, with 16 bases in between. The CDR3 runs 16 residues. Germline V gene sequence: CDR1 SGHRS, CDR2 YFSETQ. Here the CDR3 DNA reads TGCGCCAGCAGCCCACTTCGGGGGGTTATGAACACTGAAGCTTTCTTT. Residues: CASSPLRGVMNTEAFF.

The chain combines TRBV7-3 with TRBJ2-7, with 13 bases that match TRBD2. Trimming removed 5 bases from V and 5 bases from J; junction bases left unmatched: 9. Looked up from germline, CDR1 is SGHTA and CDR2 is FQGTGA. The CDR3 loop spans 16 amino acids. The CDR3 nucleotides are TGTGCCAGCAGCAGCCGGACTAGCGGGAGTCGGCACGAGCAGTACTTC. It codes for CASSSRTSGSRHEQYF.

The chain combines TRBV28 with TRBJ2-2; D gene unclear. Deletions cut 1 base from V and 9 bases from J, with 9 bases between. The CDR3 loop spans 13 amino acids. CDR1 is MDHEN and CDR2 is SYDVKM in the germline V gene. In nucleotides, the CDR3 is TGTGCCAGCAGTTTATACGGCCAGAGGGAGCTGTTTTTT. Protein sequence: CASSLYGQRELFF.

The V and J genes are TRBV7-9 and TRBJ2-1; 8 bases map to TRBD2. Germline V CDR1 and CDR2: SEHNR, FQNEAQ (reference sequence). This CDR3 spans 17 amino acids. The V segment lost 3 bases and the J segment 5 bases; nucleotides outside the gene matches: 12. For the CDR3, the DNA is TGTGCCAGCAGCTTGGGGAGGGTAGCGGGGATCAACAATGAGCAGTTCTTC. This sequence encodes CASSLGRVAGINNEQFF.